This T cell receptor beta chain was identified in a study of T-cell reconstitution after alpha-beta-depleted transplantation in children. Study-wide findings and caveats: Several hundred expanded graft clones reportedly gave rise to the alpha-beta T cells present about two months after transplant. For some patients, TCRbeta diversity was high at day 60 because of recipient T cells and thymic progenitors that survived. Once a year had passed after transplant, T-cell counts and diversity came mostly from newly produced T cells.

Of note for this clonotype: Its target is not known.

Unique molecular identifiers were incorporated during preparation of the TCRbeta library. MiXCR, run by TCRdb on the PCR reads, gives a single entry per CDR3 protein. The sample carries around 700,000 distinct CDR3 sequences, roughly 13% recorded once. This sequence originates from a girl aged 2 to 9 with congenital amegakaryocytic thrombocytopenia, due to receive a stem cell transplant. Source: PBMCs, taken before TCRalphabeta/CD19-depleted stem cell transplant.

The CDR3 bases are TGTGCCAGCAGCTCAGGGGTCGGGGAGAGTAACTATGGCTACACCTTC. This codes for CASSSGVGESNYGYTF. The chain carries TRBV7-9 and TRBJ1-2; tentative D call: TRBD1 (6 bases). The CDR3 runs to 16 residues. The V end lost 4 bases, the J end lost 1 base, and 16 bases lay between the germline ends. From germline, CDR1 is SEHNR and CDR2 FQNEAQ (reference sequence).